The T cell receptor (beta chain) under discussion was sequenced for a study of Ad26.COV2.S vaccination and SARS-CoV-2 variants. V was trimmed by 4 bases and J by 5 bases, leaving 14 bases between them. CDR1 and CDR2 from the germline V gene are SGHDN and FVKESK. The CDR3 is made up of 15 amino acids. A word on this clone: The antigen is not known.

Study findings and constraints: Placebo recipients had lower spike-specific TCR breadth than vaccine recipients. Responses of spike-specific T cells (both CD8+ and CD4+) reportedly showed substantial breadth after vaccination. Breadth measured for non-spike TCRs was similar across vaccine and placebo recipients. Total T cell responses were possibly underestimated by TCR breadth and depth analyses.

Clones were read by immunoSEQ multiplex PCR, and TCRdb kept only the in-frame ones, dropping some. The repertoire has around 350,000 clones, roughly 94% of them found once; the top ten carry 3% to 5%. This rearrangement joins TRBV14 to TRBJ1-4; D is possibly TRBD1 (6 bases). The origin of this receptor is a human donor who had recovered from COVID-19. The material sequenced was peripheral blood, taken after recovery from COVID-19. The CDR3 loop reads CASSPRSGVNEKLFF. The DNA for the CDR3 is TGTGCCAGCAGCCCCCGGTCAGGGGTCAATGAAAAACTGTTTTTT.